Listed below are T cell receptor beta chains from one sample, sequenced in a study of PD-L1 blockade in urothelial cancer. Data came from immunoSEQ multiplex PCR; TCRdb stores just in-frame clones and leaves some out. The sample includes 25,000 to 30,000 clones, approximately 80% seen only once; the top ten take around 3%. This material consisted of PBMCs, taken around atezolizumab (anti-PD-L1) treatment. The receptors shown here come from a man aged 70 or older with urothelial cancer. Each CDR3 is given with its conserved first and last residue. D genes are given only for firm matches. The size of a clone is reported for some rows only, either as once, few or many, or as a class for expanded clones.

TRBV6-1	TRBJ1-2	NA	NA	TGTGCCAGCAGTGAATCGGGCAGGGGCGCCTATGGCTACACCTTC	CASSESGRGAYGYTF
TRBV6-1	TRBJ2-1	NA	TRBD1	TGTGCCAGCAGTGACAGGGGGCGAGGGAATGAGCAGTTCTTC	CASSDRGRGNEQFF
TRBV19	TRBJ1-2	NA	TRBD1	TGTGCCAGTAGTATTTATGGTTCGGGACAGGGGATTCGGGGCTACACCTTC	CASSIYGSGQGIRGYTF
TRBV5-4	TRBJ1-2	NA	NA	TGTGCCAGCAGCTTGGTAGACAGGTTTAACTATGGCTACACCTTC	CASSLVDRFNYGYTF
TRBV11-2	TRBJ2-1	NA	TRBD1	TGTGCCAGCAGCTTAGGCGGACAGGACAATGAGCAGTTCTTC	CASSLGGQDNEQFF
TRBV15	TRBJ2-7	NA	NA	TGTGCCACCAGCAGAGCAGGGACCTACGAGCAGTACTTC	CATSRAGTYEQYF
TRBV7-2	TRBJ1-1	NA	TRBD1	TGTGCCAGCAGCTTTACAGGGGGGAACACTGAAGCTTTCTTT	CASSFTGGNTEAFF
TRBV28	TRBJ2-7	once	TRBD2	TGTGCCAGCTCTACCCATGCCGGGACTAGCGGAGGTGGGGAGCAGTACTTC	CASSTHAGTSGGGEQYF
TRBV6-1	TRBJ1-5	once	TRBD1	TGTGCCAGCAGACCCGGACAGGGAAGCAATCAGCCCCAGCATTTT	CASRPGQGSNQPQHF
TRBV25-1	TRBJ1-2	once	TRBD1	TGTGCCAGCAGTGAAGGACAGGGGTACCCTCACTATGGCTACACCTTC	CASSEGQGYPHYGYTF
TRBV11-3	TRBJ2-1	NA	NA	TGTGCCAGCAGCTTAACGGCGTCGACGGGTGAGCAGTTCTTC	CASSLTASTGEQFF
TRBV5-1	TRBJ2-7	NA	NA	TGCGCCAGCAGCGTAACAGGGAGCTACGAGCAGTACTTC	CASSVTGSYEQYF
TRBV7-9	TRBJ2-7	NA	TRBD1	TGTGCCAGCAGCCTCACAGGGGGCAATCGGCTCGAGCAGTACTTC	CASSLTGGNRLEQYF
TRBV4-2	TRBJ2-5	once	NA	TGTGCCAGCAGCCGAGTGCGGGGGCCCGGGGAGACCCAGTACTTC	CASSRVRGPGETQYF
TRBV7-9	TRBJ1-3	NA	NA	TGTGCCAGCAGCTACAACAGGCCCTCTGGAAACACCATATATTTT	CASSYNRPSGNTIYF
TRBV7-3	TRBJ2-1	NA	TRBD2	TGTGCCAGCAGCCCCCGGACTAGCGGGAGGGACAATGAGCAGTTCTTC	CASSPRTSGRDNEQFF
TRBV2	TRBJ2-5	NA	NA	TGTGCCAGCAGTGACCCCCCCCTAACCCAGTACTTC	CASSDPPLTQYF
TRBV7-2	TRBJ2-5	once	NA	TGTGCCAGCAGCTTAGGAGTGGGAGGGGGCCAAGAGACCCAGTACTTC	CASSLGVGGGQETQYF
TRBV7-3	TRBJ2-3	once	NA	TGTGCCAGCAGCTTAATAATGACAGATACGCAGTATTTT	CASSLIMTDTQYF
TRBV28	TRBJ2-5	once	NA	TGTGCCAGCAGGGGTCTACAGGAAGGGTGGGAGACCCAGTACTTC	CASRGLQEGWETQYF
TRBV9	TRBJ2-2	NA	TRBD2	TGTGCCAGCAGCCTTACTAGCGGGGGGTTAGGGGAGCTGTTTTTT	CASSLTSGGLGELFF
TRBV7-9	TRBJ1-1	NA	NA	TGTGCCAGCAGCCCAGACATATGGATCATGAACACTGAAGCTTTCTTT	CASSPDIWIMNTEAFF
TRBV2	TRBJ1-1	NA	TRBD1	TGTGCCAGCGGAGGACAGGGGGTTGCTGAAGCTTTCTTT	CASGGQGVAEAFF
TRBV7-2	TRBJ2-5	NA	TRBD1	TGTGCCAGCAGCTTAGTAGGGGGCGGCGAGACCCAGTACTTC	CASSLVGGGETQYF
TRBV5-4	TRBJ2-1	NA	TRBD2	TGTGCCAGCAGCTTGCAGTCGCTAGCGGGAGTACAGTTCTTC	CASSLQSLAGVQFF
TRBV19	TRBJ2-1	NA	NA	TGTGCCAGTAGTACGGGGACCTACAATGAGCAGTTCTTC	CASSTGTYNEQFF
TRBV5-1	TRBJ2-1	NA	NA	TGCGCCAGCAGCTCCCTTGGGCAGGGGGAGCAGTTCTTC	CASSSLGQGEQFF
TRBV28	TRBJ1-5	NA	NA	TGTGCCAGCAGTGACTATGGGAATCAGCCCCAGCATTTT	CASSDYGNQPQHF
TRBV10-3	TRBJ1-2	few	NA	TGTGCCATTGATTCAGGGAGGGGCTACACCTTC	CAIDSGRGYTF
TRBV6-1	TRBJ2-2	NA	NA	TGTGCCAGCAGTTGGACAGACACCTACACCGGGGAGCTGTTTTTT	CASSWTDTYTGELFF
TRBV11-3	TRBJ1-1	once	NA	TGTGCCAGCAGCTTAGGGCCGAACACTGAAGCTTTCTTT	CASSLGPNTEAFF
TRBV19	TRBJ2-3	once	NA	TGTGCCAGTAGTCCCCTCTTAGCGCTCACAGATACGCAGTATTTT	CASSPLLALTDTQYF
TRBV5-5	TRBJ2-5	NA	TRBD1	TGTGCCAGCAGCAAAACTACAGGGGGCGAAGAGACCCAGTACTTC	CASSKTTGGEETQYF
TRBV28	TRBJ1-1	NA	NA	TGTGCCAGCAGCCCCTCGGGGATGGACACTGAAGCTTTCTTT	CASSPSGMDTEAFF
TRBV5-1	TRBJ2-3	once	TRBD2	TGCGCCAGCAGCTGGGGAGGCAGCGGGGGAAGCACAGATACGCAGTATTTT	CASSWGGSGGSTDTQYF
TRBV7-2	TRBJ2-1	once	TRBD2	TGTGCCAGCAGCTCCCGCTCTAGCGGAATTTACAATGAGCAGTTCTTC	CASSSRSSGIYNEQFF
TRBV7-2	TRBJ1-1	few	NA	TGTGCCAGCAGCTTAGAGTGGGGGAGGGTCACTGAAGCTTTCTTT	CASSLEWGRVTEAFF
TRBV7-3	TRBJ2-3	NA	NA	TGTGCCAGCAGCTTACAGGGATTGGACACAGATACGCAGTATTTT	CASSLQGLDTDTQYF
TRBV4-1	TRBJ2-2	NA	NA	TGCGCCAGCCGGGCGGGCTTGGGATCTGGGTATGGCGGGGAGCTGTTTTTT	CASRAGLGSGYGGELFF
TRBV4-2	TRBJ2-7	NA	NA	TGTGCCAGCAGCCAAGGGCAGGGGACCTACGAGCAGTACTTC	CASSQGQGTYEQYF
TRBV7-3	TRBJ2-1	NA	NA	TGTGCCAGCAGCTATCCAGGGTGGAATGAGCAGTTCTTC	CASSYPGWNEQFF